This TCR beta chain was retrieved from a study of metastatic and nonmetastatic thyroid tumors. On the study more broadly: Repertoire comparison spanned blood and tumor or nodule tissue of malignant and benign thyroid patients. The study, taken as a whole, reports: The study reportedly found significantly higher TCR beta diversity in malignant thyroid tumors than benign nodules, in blood and tumor.

There are many counts of this clone. The antigen remains undetermined. Every patient was untreated before thyroid surgery. With MiXCR, TCRdb called clones anew from the PCR reads. The table shows 11,000 to 15,000 clones, with approximately 28% occurring only once. Germline CDR1 SGHRS, CDR2 YFSETQ. This CDR3 is 15 amino acids long. The germline V and J ends were trimmed by 0 bases and 0 bases, with 9 bases remaining between them. The chain combines TRBV5-1 with TRBJ2-5, with a possible D match to TRBD1 (5 bases). This receptor was obtained from a female donor with papillary thyroid cancer or a benign thyroid nodule (not recorded which). Some clones in this sample may be carry-over from other donors' samples. Sequenced material: tumor tissue. The CDR3 DNA reads as TGCGCCAGCAGCTTGGATGGCAGGGACCAAGAGACCCAGTACTTC. Encoded protein: CASSLDGRDQETQYF.